This T cell receptor beta chain is from a study of shared clonotypes between healthy human individuals. About the research overall: Each donor had three CD4 naive, three CD4 memory, two CD8 naive and one CD8 memory plate.

The method was immunoSEQ multiplex PCR; TCRdb's version includes in-frame clones alone and lacks a portion of them. This table holds hundreds of thousands of clones, roughly 72% found once. Per germline, CDR1 SQVTM and CDR2 ANQGSEA. The length of the CDR3 is 13 residues. V gave up 7 bases and J gave up 5 bases, with 17 bases separating them. The sample was memory CD4+ T cells sorted from blood. Regarding subset: CD45RA-negative fraction. The clonotype originates from a woman aged 25-40 years in good health. The V and J genes are TRBV29-1 and TRBJ1-2, with D unresolved. The CDR3 region is CSDDGGSGYGYTF. DNA of the CDR3: TGCAGCGACGACGGAGGCTCTGGGTATGGCTACACCTTC. Using reference TRBV29-1 and TRBJ1-2 for the parts outside the CDR3, the full variable domain is SAVISQKPSRDICQRGTSLTIQCQVDSQVTMMFWYRQQPGQSLTLIATANQGSEATYESGFVIDKFPISRPNLTFSTLTVSNMSPEDSSIYLCSDDGGSGYGYTFGSGTRLTVV.